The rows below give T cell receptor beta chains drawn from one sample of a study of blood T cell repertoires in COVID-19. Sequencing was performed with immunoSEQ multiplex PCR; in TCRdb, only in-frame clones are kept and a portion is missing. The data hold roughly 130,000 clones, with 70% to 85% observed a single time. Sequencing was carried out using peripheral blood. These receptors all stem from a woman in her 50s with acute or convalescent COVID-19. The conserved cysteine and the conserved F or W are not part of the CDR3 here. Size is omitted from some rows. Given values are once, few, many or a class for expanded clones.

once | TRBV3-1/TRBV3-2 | AYGSGNTIY
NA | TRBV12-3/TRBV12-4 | ASSSYTGELF
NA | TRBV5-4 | ASSLSGGASGNTIY
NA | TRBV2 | ATAWTGNNSPLH
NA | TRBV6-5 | ASSYGGATNEKLF
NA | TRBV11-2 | ASSLDRRRYEQY
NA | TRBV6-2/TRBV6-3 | ASSYGGGLSGELF
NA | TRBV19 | ASSIISGSTEAF
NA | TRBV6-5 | ASSRTGPDTGELF
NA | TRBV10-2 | ASSEPGQRNTEAF
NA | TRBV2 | ASRVMGQPEAF
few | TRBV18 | STGAHTDTQY
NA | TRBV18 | ASSSGTGDTGELF
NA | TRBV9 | ASSLAVRDGYT
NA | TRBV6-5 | ASSSTQGAGNQPQH
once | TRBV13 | ASSSGGAPDTQY
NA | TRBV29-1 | SVERGNTNTGELF
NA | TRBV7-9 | ASSSRQSNQPQH
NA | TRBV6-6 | ASSYSARNTEAF
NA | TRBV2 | ASRGPPGQGRGGQY
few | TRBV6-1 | ASSEASYGELF
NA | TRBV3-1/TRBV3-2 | ASSRAEGQPQH
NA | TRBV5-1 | ASSLGQGLSGNTIY
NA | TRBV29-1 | SVGQGDPEAF
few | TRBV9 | ASSGDRGSLTEAF
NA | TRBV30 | AWSTRIGGYSPLH
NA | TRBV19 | ASSIARGEGYGYT
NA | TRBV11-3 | ASSLPGQGAAGELF
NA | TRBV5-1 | ASSLEGTGVVQY